The sequence of this T cell receptor (beta chain) was determined in a study of blood T cells in healthy people across ages. Findings of the study overall: For the donors, CMV status was unknown and possibly confounded expanded clonotype changes. The fall in TCR beta diversity per million T cells was roughly linear with age. Estimated diversity across one million T cells was deemed an underestimate.

Worth noting for this clonotype: Its antigen is currently unknown.

Every sample gave at least 5.5 micrograms of total RNA when it was extracted. The use of a sample-barcoded 5' primer and a J-beta primer mix characterized a second PCR of roughly 6 to 11 cycles. TCRdb reprocessed the 5' RACE reads via MiXCR and lists one record per CDR3 protein. Seen here are approximately 800,000 distinct CDR3 sequences, 62% observed once, and the top ten hold 25% to 35%. Input material: blood. This TCR came from a man between 25 and 39 years old in good health.

The CDR3 region is CASSQILKAGGAGTEAFF. The CDR3 nucleotides read TGTGCCAGCAGCCAAATCCTAAAAGCCGGCGGGGCGGGCACTGAAGCTTTCTTT. The J gene is TRBJ1-1, the V gene TRBV3-1; a possible D gene is TRBD1 (5 bases). V was clipped by 2 bases and J by 4 bases, with 23 bases between them. Germline V CDR1 and CDR2: LGHDT, YNNKEL (reference sequence). CDR3 size: 18 residues. Supplemented by reference TRBV3-1 and TRBJ1-1, the full variable domain reads DTAVSQTPKYLVTQMGNDKSIKCEQNLGHDTMYWYKQDSKKFLKIMFSYNNKELIINETVPNRFSPKSPDKAHLNLHINSLELGDSAVYFCASSQILKAGGAGTEAFFGQGTRLTVV.